These T cell receptor beta chains were read from a single sample in a study of cytomegalovirus exposure and HLA in healthy donors. Clones were read by immunoSEQ multiplex PCR, and TCRdb kept only the in-frame ones, dropping some. The sample consists of around 160,000 clones, 60% to 85% of them appearing once. Input material: PBMCs. These receptors were taken from a male donor in good health and CMV-seropositive. CDR3s include the opening cysteine and the closing phenylalanine or tryptophan. The D gene is left open where the match is weak. Not all rows give a size; the values are once, few, many and, for expanded clones, a class.

TRBV7-3	TRBJ2-7	few	.	TGTGCCAGCAGCCAAGGGGATTCCTACGAGCAGTACTTC	CASSQGDSYEQYF
TRBV15	TRBJ1-4	.	.	TGTGCCACCAGCAGAGAGACCAGGCGGGCTGAAAAACTGTTTTTT	CATSRETRRAEKLFF
TRBV5-1	TRBJ2-7	once	TRBD1	TGCGCCAGCAGCTTTTACTCAGGGGGCCCGGACGAGCAGTACTTC	CASSFYSGGPDEQYF
TRBV6-1	TRBJ1-2	.	.	TGTGCCGCCCTTTCACGGGGGGCCTTTAACTATGGCTACACCTTC	CAALSRGAFNYGYTF
TRBV6-4	TRBJ2-1	.	TRBD2	TGTGCCAGCAGTGACTCGTTTTCCAGCGGGGGGTTTGGAGAGCAGTTCTTC	CASSDSFSSGGFGEQFF
TRBV7-9	TRBJ1-1	.	TRBD1	TGTGCCAGCAGCTCCCCGTTACAGGGGGGTAGGACTGAAGCTTTCTTT	CASSSPLQGGRTEAFF
TRBV7-8	TRBJ2-7	.	TRBD2	TGTGCCAGCAGCCAAGGGACTAGCGTATCCTACGAGCAGTACTTC	CASSQGTSVSYEQYF
TRBV6-5	TRBJ1-4	few	.	TGTGCCAGCAGAATGACAGGAGCTTCTAATGAAAAACTGTTTTTT	CASRMTGASNEKLFF
TRBV19	TRBJ2-2	once	TRBD2	TGTGCCAGTATCGCCCGCGGGCGGGGGGCTAACACCGGGGAGCTGTTTTTT	CASIARGRGANTGELFF
TRBV30	TRBJ1-2	.	.	TGTGCCTGGAGTTCACACAGAGATGGCTACACCTTC	CAWSSHRDGYTF
TRBV13	TRBJ2-7	once	TRBD2	TGTGCCAGCAGGGACGGCGGGGGGGCCTACGAGCAGTACTTC	CASRDGGGAYEQYF
TRBV7-8	TRBJ1-1	.	.	TGTGCCAGCAGCTTGGAGGGGTATTCGAGTTTGGACACTGAAGCTTTCTTT	CASSLEGYSSLDTEAFF
TRBV6-1	TRBJ1-4	.	.	TGTGCCAGCAGTGAATGGCAGGCACTTAATGAAAAACTGTTTTTT	CASSEWQALNEKLFF
TRBV11-3	TRBJ2-5	.	.	TGTGCCAGCAGCGGGCCAGGGGAAGAAGAGACCCAGTACTTC	CASSGPGEEETQYF
TRBV6-5	TRBJ1-1	.	TRBD1	TGTGCCAGCACCAGACAGGGTGGCACTGAAGCTTTCTTT	CASTRQGGTEAFF
TRBV6-5	TRBJ1-1	.	.	TGTGCCAGCAGTTACTCGGGGACACCCTCTGAGGCTTTCTTT	CASSYSGTPSEAFF
TRBV7-9	TRBJ1-2	.	TRBD1	TGTGCCAGCAGCTTAATCGCATGGGCAGGGGGACCCACCTTC	CASSLIAWAGGPTF
TRBV7-2	TRBJ1-1	few	.	TGTGCCAGCAGGGGAGACCTTAACACTGAAGCTTTCTTT	CASRGDLNTEAFF
TRBV2	TRBJ1-3	.	.	TGTGCCAGCAGTGTGACGGGTTCTGGAAACACCATATATTTT	CASSVTGSGNTIYF
TRBV5-6	TRBJ2-2	few	.	TGTGCCAGCAGCTTGGGGGCTTTCGGTGCCGGGGAGCTGTTTTTT	CASSLGAFGAGELFF
TRBV2	TRBJ2-2	.	.	TGTGCCAGCAGTGACAGGGGTGCGAACACCGGGGAGCTGTTTTTT	CASSDRGANTGELFF
TRBV7-2	TRBJ2-2	.	.	TGTGCCAGCAGCTTAGAACCAGGGAACACCGGGGAGCTGTTTTTT	CASSLEPGNTGELFF
TRBV11-3	TRBJ1-2	.	.	TGTGCCAGCACCCTCTTGGGGCGGGGGGGCGACTATGGCTACACCTTC	CASTLLGRGGDYGYTF
TRBV7-8	TRBJ2-2	.	.	TGTGCCAGCAGCATAAGGGGTGACGGGGAGCTGTTTTTT	CASSIRGDGELFF
TRBV7-3	TRBJ2-7	.	.	TGTGCCAGCAGCTTAGATGGCGGCCTCTACGAGCAGTACTTC	CASSLDGGLYEQYF
TRBV5-1	TRBJ2-7	.	.	TGCGCCAGCAGCTTGGGGGGACTTTCCTACGAGCAGTACTTC	CASSLGGLSYEQYF
TRBV27	TRBJ2-1	.	TRBD2	TGTGCCAGCAGTTTAAGGGGGGCTAGCGGGGGCCCGTGGGGTGAGCAGTTCTTC	CASSLRGASGGPWGEQFF
TRBV11-2	TRBJ2-7	.	.	TGTGCCAGCAGCTTAGAGGGAGGGGGGTACGAGCAGTACTTC	CASSLEGGGYEQYF
TRBV11-3	TRBJ2-5	once	TRBD2	TGTGCCAGCAGCTCTGGGACTAGCGGGGGTCAAGAGACCCAGTACTTC	CASSSGTSGGQETQYF
TRBV9	TRBJ2-5	.	.	TGTGCCAGCAGCCTCCATGGGAGCCAAGAGACCCAGTACTTC	CASSLHGSQETQYF
TRBV5-1	TRBJ2-1	.	TRBD2	TGCGCCAGCTCCGGACTAGCGGGAAACAATGAGCAGTTCTTC	CASSGLAGNNEQFF
TRBV6-1	TRBJ1-6	.	TRBD1	TGTGCCAGCAAAGCGGTACAGGGGAATTCACCCCTCCACTTT	CASKAVQGNSPLHF
TRBV9	TRBJ1-6	once	TRBD1	TGTGCCAGCAGCGCGGAAGGGGGGCAGGGGGCGGATTCACCCCTCCACTTT	CASSAEGGQGADSPLHF
TRBV9	TRBJ1-1	few	.	TGTGCCAGCAGCGCCAGGGCGAACACTGAAGCTTTCTTT	CASSARANTEAFF
TRBV29-1	TRBJ2-7	.	TRBD1	TGCAGCGTTGCGTCGACAGGGGCCAACGAGCAGTACTTC	CSVASTGANEQYF
TRBV10-2	TRBJ2-1	.	TRBD2	TGCGCCAGCAGTACTAGCGGGGGGGCTCTAAATGAGCAGTTCTTC	CASSTSGGALNEQFF
TRBV7-9	TRBJ2-3	.	TRBD2	TGTGCCAGCAGCTTCATAGCGGGAACGCAGTATTTT	CASSFIAGTQYF